This is a list of T cell receptor beta chains from one sample in a study of blood T cell repertoires in COVID-19. The data were produced by immunoSEQ multiplex PCR, yet TCRdb's version contains in-frame clones alone and is incomplete. In the table there are fewer than 70,000 clones, around 80% of which are singletons. The sample comprised peripheral blood. Source of these receptors: a man aged 25-45 years with COVID-19, enrolled during active disease. Both conserved end residues are part of each CDR3. D genes are given only for firm matches. Clone size is given for some rows only: seen once, a few or many times, or a class if the clone is expanded.

j_call: TRBJ2-5
v_call: TRBV5-6
clone_size: many
d_call: TRBD1
cdr3_nt: TGTGCCAGCAGCACCTCAGGGGGCATGGAGACCCAGTACTTC
cdr3_aa: CASSTSGGMETQYF

j_call: TRBJ2-7
v_call: TRBV20-1
clone_size: NA
d_call: TRBD2
cdr3_nt: TGCAGTGCTAGTTCTAGCGGGAGCTCCTACGAGCAGTACTTC
cdr3_aa: CSASSSGSSYEQYF

j_call: TRBJ2-1
v_call: TRBV28
clone_size: once
d_call: TRBD1
cdr3_nt: TGTGCCAGCAGCCGTTTCAGGGGGATCAATGAGCAGTTCTTC
cdr3_aa: CASSRFRGINEQFF

j_call: TRBJ1-4
v_call: TRBV28
clone_size: NA
d_call: TRBD1
cdr3_nt: TGTGCCAGCAGTTACAGGGGGTTAACTAATGAAAAACTGTTTTTT
cdr3_aa: CASSYRGLTNEKLFF

j_call: TRBJ2-3
v_call: TRBV6-4
clone_size: once
d_call: NA
cdr3_nt: TGTGCCAGCAGTGAAAGCGGTAGCACAGATACGCAGTATTTT
cdr3_aa: CASSESGSTDTQYF

j_call: TRBJ2-3
v_call: TRBV29-1
clone_size: few
d_call: NA
cdr3_nt: TGCAGCGTTGAAGATAGTCTCAGGACGGGATCCACAGATACGCAGTATTTT
cdr3_aa: CSVEDSLRTGSTDTQYF

j_call: TRBJ1-1
v_call: TRBV2
clone_size: NA
d_call: NA
cdr3_nt: TGTGCCAGCGGGGACACAATGAACACTGAAGCTTTCTTT
cdr3_aa: CASGDTMNTEAFF

j_call: TRBJ2-6
v_call: TRBV7-3
clone_size: NA
d_call: NA
cdr3_nt: TGTGCCAGCAGCTTGGCCGGGGCCAACGTCCTGACTTTC
cdr3_aa: CASSLAGANVLTF

j_call: TRBJ2-7
v_call: TRBV7-9
clone_size: NA
d_call: NA
cdr3_nt: TGTGCCAGCAGCCCCCCGCGGGGTCCTTACGAGCAGTACTTC
cdr3_aa: CASSPPRGPYEQYF

j_call: TRBJ2-2
v_call: TRBV10-1
clone_size: many
d_call: NA
cdr3_nt: TGCGCCAGCAGCAGGGACTCAAGCAGCACCGGGGAGCTGTTTTTT
cdr3_aa: CASSRDSSSTGELFF

j_call: TRBJ2-1
v_call: TRBV6-5
clone_size: NA
d_call: TRBD2
cdr3_nt: TGTGCCAGCAGCCCCGACGGGGGGGCCTACAATGAGCAGTTCTTC
cdr3_aa: CASSPDGGAYNEQFF

j_call: TRBJ1-5
v_call: TRBV2
clone_size: NA
d_call: TRBD1
cdr3_nt: TGTGCCAGCAGTACGGGACAGAGCTGGCAGCCCCAGCATTTT
cdr3_aa: CASSTGQSWQPQHF

j_call: TRBJ2-5
v_call: TRBV19
clone_size: NA
d_call: NA
cdr3_nt: TGTGCCAGTAGTATAGACCCGGGAACAGAGACCCAGTACTTC
cdr3_aa: CASSIDPGTETQYF

j_call: TRBJ1-1
v_call: TRBV19
clone_size: NA
d_call: NA
cdr3_nt: TGTGCCAGTAGTCCCCGGGGGGCGAACACTGAAGCTTTCTTT
cdr3_aa: CASSPRGANTEAFF

j_call: TRBJ2-5
v_call: TRBV6-5
clone_size: NA
d_call: NA
cdr3_nt: TGTGCTACCGAAGGGCAGACTAGGACCCAGTACTTC
cdr3_aa: CATEGQTRTQYF

j_call: TRBJ2-1
v_call: TRBV24-1
clone_size: NA
d_call: TRBD2
cdr3_nt: TGTGCCACCAGTGATTTGACTAGCGGGAGTTTGTACAATGAGCAGTTCTTC
cdr3_aa: CATSDLTSGSLYNEQFF

j_call: TRBJ2-4
v_call: TRBV21-1
clone_size: NA
d_call: NA
cdr3_nt: TGTGCCAGCAGCATCTCAGCGAGAGGGCTTCGAGCCAAAAACATTCAGTACTTC
cdr3_aa: CASSISARGLRAKNIQYF

j_call: TRBJ2-5
v_call: TRBV12-5
clone_size: NA
d_call: TRBD1
cdr3_nt: TGTGCTAGTGGTTTGGTGCCACCGGGACAGGTAGAGACCCAGTACTTC
cdr3_aa: CASGLVPPGQVETQYF

j_call: TRBJ1-4
v_call: TRBV27
clone_size: NA
d_call: NA
cdr3_nt: TGTGCCAGCAGTTTAAACAGGAATGAAAAACTGTTTTTT
cdr3_aa: CASSLNRNEKLFF

j_call: TRBJ2-3
v_call: TRBV7-2
clone_size: NA
d_call: NA
cdr3_nt: TGTGCCAGCAGCCCAGGGACTAGCACAGATACGCAGTATTTT
cdr3_aa: CASSPGTSTDTQYF

j_call: TRBJ2-3
v_call: TRBV19
clone_size: NA
d_call: TRBD1
cdr3_nt: TGTGCCAGTAGTCGGCAGGGGGCCACAGATACGCAGTATTTT
cdr3_aa: CASSRQGATDTQYF

j_call: TRBJ1-1
v_call: TRBV3-1/TRBV3-2
clone_size: few
d_call: NA
cdr3_nt: TGTGCCAGCAGCCAAGAGTCCACAGCGAACACTGAAGCTTTCTTT
cdr3_aa: CASSQESTANTEAFF

j_call: TRBJ1-1
v_call: TRBV6-5
clone_size: NA
d_call: TRBD1
cdr3_nt: TGTGCCACCATAATAGGGGGCAGGCAGAACACTGAAGCTTTCTTT
cdr3_aa: CATIIGGRQNTEAFF

j_call: TRBJ2-1
v_call: TRBV5-1
clone_size: NA
d_call: TRBD2
cdr3_nt: TGCGCCAGCACGCTTCTGGCGGGGGACAATGAGCAGTTCTTC
cdr3_aa: CASTLLAGDNEQFF

j_call: TRBJ1-1
v_call: TRBV29-1
clone_size: NA
d_call: NA
cdr3_nt: TGCAGCTCCTCCTTCGGGGGGGCGAATGAAGCTTTCTTT
cdr3_aa: CSSSFGGANEAFF

j_call: TRBJ2-1
v_call: TRBV9
clone_size: NA
d_call: NA
cdr3_nt: TGTGCCAGCAGCGCCCGTCCGGGGGGCAACAATGAGCAGTTCTTC
cdr3_aa: CASSARPGGNNEQFF

j_call: TRBJ2-5
v_call: TRBV29-1
clone_size: NA
d_call: TRBD1
cdr3_nt: TGCAGCTTCCAGGGGGCGACCCAAGAGACCCAGTACTTC
cdr3_aa: CSFQGATQETQYF

j_call: TRBJ2-2
v_call: TRBV6-2/TRBV6-3
clone_size: NA
d_call: NA
cdr3_nt: TGTGCCAGCAGTTACACTTCAGGGGTTGTTGGGACCGGGGAGCTGTTTTTT
cdr3_aa: CASSYTSGVVGTGELFF

j_call: TRBJ2-7
v_call: TRBV18
clone_size: NA
d_call: NA
cdr3_nt: TGTGCCAGCTCACCACCGACAAGGCAGGGTTACGAGCAGTACTTC
cdr3_aa: CASSPPTRQGYEQYF

j_call: TRBJ2-3
v_call: TRBV29-1
clone_size: NA
d_call: NA
cdr3_nt: TGCAGCGTTGGAGCTACCCTCACAGATACGCAGTATTTT
cdr3_aa: CSVGATLTDTQYF

j_call: TRBJ1-2
v_call: TRBV27
clone_size: NA
d_call: NA
cdr3_nt: TGTGCCAGCAGTAGGGGGGGCTATGGCTACACCTTC
cdr3_aa: CASSRGGYGYTF

j_call: TRBJ2-1
v_call: TRBV6-5
clone_size: NA
d_call: TRBD1
cdr3_nt: TGTGCCAGCTCTTCCGACAGGGGAATCTACAATGAGCAGTTCTTC
cdr3_aa: CASSSDRGIYNEQFF

j_call: TRBJ2-1
v_call: TRBV28
clone_size: NA
d_call: TRBD1
cdr3_nt: TGTGCCAGCAGTACCGGGACAGGGGAGAGGAATGAGCAGTTCTTC
cdr3_aa: CASSTGTGERNEQFF

j_call: TRBJ1-4
v_call: TRBV5-6
clone_size: NA
d_call: TRBD1
cdr3_nt: TGTGCCAGCAGCTACAGGGGACCGGTGGAAAAACTGTTTTTT
cdr3_aa: CASSYRGPVEKLFF

j_call: TRBJ2-2
v_call: TRBV27
clone_size: NA
d_call: NA
cdr3_nt: TGTGCCAGCCGCCTCACTTACGACTGGAACACCGGGGAGCTGTTTTTT
cdr3_aa: CASRLTYDWNTGELFF

j_call: TRBJ2-5
v_call: TRBV7-9
clone_size: NA
d_call: TRBD2
cdr3_nt: TGTGCCAGCAGCTCAGCCCAAAGCGGGGGGCCCGTCTACTTC
cdr3_aa: CASSSAQSGGPVYF

j_call: TRBJ1-6
v_call: TRBV5-1
clone_size: NA
d_call: TRBD1
cdr3_nt: TGCGCCAGCAGCTTGGAGGGGGCCGGTTCACCCCTCCACTTT
cdr3_aa: CASSLEGAGSPLHF

j_call: TRBJ1-2
v_call: TRBV27
clone_size: NA
d_call: NA
cdr3_nt: TGTGCCAGCAGATCGGGCAGGGTGGGCTATGGCTACACCTTC
cdr3_aa: CASRSGRVGYGYTF

j_call: TRBJ2-7
v_call: TRBV13
clone_size: NA
d_call: TRBD2
cdr3_nt: TGTGCCAGCAGCTTAGGACTAGCGGGAGGCTACGAGCAGTACTTC
cdr3_aa: CASSLGLAGGYEQYF

j_call: TRBJ1-6
v_call: TRBV27
clone_size: few
d_call: NA
cdr3_nt: TGTGCCAGCTCAGGGTTGAATTCACCCCTCCACTTT
cdr3_aa: CASSGLNSPLHF

j_call: TRBJ2-7
v_call: TRBV5-1
clone_size: NA
d_call: NA
cdr3_nt: TGCGCCAGCAGCTTGGATGGCACGAACTACGAGCAGTACTTC
cdr3_aa: CASSLDGTNYEQYF

j_call: TRBJ2-5
v_call: TRBV5-1
clone_size: few
d_call: TRBD1
cdr3_nt: TGCGCCAGCAGCATACCGGGACAGCAAGAGACCCAGTACTTC
cdr3_aa: CASSIPGQQETQYF

j_call: TRBJ2-6
v_call: TRBV7-7
clone_size: NA
d_call: TRBD1
cdr3_nt: TGTGCTAGCAGCACGGGGACAGGGTCTGGGGCCAACGTCCTGACTTTC
cdr3_aa: CASSTGTGSGANVLTF

j_call: TRBJ1-2
v_call: TRBV2
clone_size: NA
d_call: NA
cdr3_nt: TGTGCCAGCAGTGAACGGTCCGCTTTCACCTTC
cdr3_aa: CASSERSAFTF

j_call: TRBJ1-5
v_call: TRBV30
clone_size: NA
d_call: NA
cdr3_nt: TGTGCCTGGGGGGAGGGCGGTCAGCCCCAGCATTTT
cdr3_aa: CAWGEGGQPQHF

j_call: TRBJ2-5
v_call: TRBV10-1
clone_size: NA
d_call: NA
cdr3_nt: TGCGCCAGCAGCTCACTAGGGGGAGGGGAGACCCAGTACTTC
cdr3_aa: CASSSLGGGETQYF

j_call: TRBJ2-5
v_call: TRBV6-5
clone_size: NA
d_call: TRBD1
cdr3_nt: TGTGCCAGCACCGACAGGGGGCGAGAGACCCAGTACTTC
cdr3_aa: CASTDRGRETQYF

j_call: TRBJ2-1
v_call: TRBV24-1
clone_size: NA
d_call: NA
cdr3_nt: TGTGCCACCAGTGACAGGGACAATGAGCAGTTCTTC
cdr3_aa: CATSDRDNEQFF

j_call: TRBJ2-5
v_call: TRBV2
clone_size: NA
d_call: NA
cdr3_nt: TGTGCCAGCAGTAATAGGGGAGAGACCCAGTACTTC
cdr3_aa: CASSNRGETQYF

j_call: TRBJ2-7
v_call: TRBV19
clone_size: NA
d_call: TRBD2
cdr3_nt: TGTGCCAGTAGTCCCCTCCGAGCGGGAGGGTACGAGCAGTACTTC
cdr3_aa: CASSPLRAGGYEQYF

j_call: TRBJ2-7
v_call: TRBV5-1
clone_size: once
d_call: TRBD1
cdr3_nt: TGCGCCAGCAGAATCCGGGACAGGGGTGTGGAGCAGTACTTC
cdr3_aa: CASRIRDRGVEQYF

j_call: TRBJ2-3
v_call: TRBV28
clone_size: NA
d_call: TRBD2
cdr3_nt: TGTGCCAGCAGTTCGGGAGCGGCGGGAGAAACGGATACGCAGTATTTT
cdr3_aa: CASSSGAAGETDTQYF

j_call: TRBJ2-3
v_call: TRBV3-1/TRBV3-2
clone_size: NA
d_call: TRBD2
cdr3_nt: TGTGCCAGCAGCAAACGGACTAGCGGGGGGGAGGATACGCAGTATTTT
cdr3_aa: CASSKRTSGGEDTQYF

j_call: TRBJ2-7
v_call: TRBV6-5
clone_size: NA
d_call: NA
cdr3_nt: TGTGCCAGCATAGGACTCTCGGAGCAGTACTTC
cdr3_aa: CASIGLSEQYF

j_call: TRBJ1-2
v_call: TRBV5-6
clone_size: NA
d_call: NA
cdr3_nt: TGTGCCAGCAGCTTGGTGGCCATAAACTATGGCTACACCTTC
cdr3_aa: CASSLVAINYGYTF